The TCR beta chain under discussion was sequenced for a study of cytomegalovirus exposure and HLA in healthy donors. Researchers ran the PCR with 60 Vbeta and 13 Jbeta primers. Only in-frame clones appear in the TCRdb table, and some are missing; sequencing was by immunoSEQ multiplex PCR. The table has 50,000 to 70,000 clones, around 73% seen once. This clone was detected only once. V was trimmed by 3 bases and J by 3 bases, leaving 11 bases between them. CDR3 length: 14 amino acids. CDR1 and CDR2 (germline): MNHEY, SMNVEV (reference sequence). The receptor was isolated from a girl aged 10 to 17 in good health and CMV-seropositive. V usage is TRBV27 and J usage is TRBJ1-1, with a tentative D call TRBD1 (6 bases). Material: PBMCs. Here the CDR3 reads CASSLLGGHTEAFF. As DNA, the CDR3 is TGTGCCAGCAGTTTGTTGGGGGGGCACACTGAAGCTTTCTTT.